This is a list of T cell receptor beta chains from one sample in a study of blood T cell repertoires in COVID-19. TCRdb keeps only in-frame clones here, not all; method: immunoSEQ multiplex PCR. This table holds fewer than 150,000 clones, approximately 85% found once. Sequenced: peripheral blood. These receptors were obtained from a human donor in a cohort sampled during active COVID-19. The CDR3 runs from the conserved cysteine through the conserved F or W. D genes are given only for firm matches. Clone size, where shown, is once, few, many, or a class for clones that have expanded.

V: TRBV3-1/TRBV3-2
size: NA
J: TRBJ2-5
D: TRBD1
length: 11
DNA: TGTGCCAGCAGACAGGGGGAGACCCAGTACTTC
CDR3: CASRQGETQYF

V: TRBV7-9
size: once
J: TRBJ1-2
D: NA
length: 14
DNA: TGTGCCAGCAGCTTTCCACCCGGGGTCGATGGCTACACCTTC
CDR3: CASSFPPGVDGYTF

V: TRBV9
size: once
J: TRBJ2-6
D: NA
length: 17
DNA: TGTGCCAGCAGCGTAGGGCACCGAAACACCGGGGCCAACGTCCTGACTTTC
CDR3: CASSVGHRNTGANVLTF

V: TRBV5-1
size: NA
J: TRBJ1-5
D: NA
length: 13
DNA: TGCGCCAGCAGCTTGGCCCCTTATCAGCCCCAGCATTTT
CDR3: CASSLAPYQPQHF

V: TRBV7-9
size: NA
J: TRBJ2-1
D: TRBD1
length: 16
DNA: TGTGCCAGCAGCTCAAGGACCGGGACAGTCCTCAATGAGCAGTTCTTC
CDR3: CASSSRTGTVLNEQFF

V: TRBV7-2
size: NA
J: TRBJ1-5
D: NA
length: 16
DNA: TGTGCCAGCAGCTTAGAGCAGGCCGGTCGCAATCAGCCCCAGCATTTT
CDR3: CASSLEQAGRNQPQHF

V: TRBV4-3
size: NA
J: TRBJ2-3
D: NA
length: 14
DNA: TGCGCCAGCAGCCAAGCTATGGAGCGGGTCATTCAGTATTTT
CDR3: CASSQAMERVIQYF

V: TRBV2
size: NA
J: TRBJ2-1
D: NA
length: 14
DNA: TGTGCCGGAACAATGGACTCTTCCTACAATGAGCAGTTCTTC
CDR3: CAGTMDSSYNEQFF

V: TRBV27
size: NA
J: TRBJ2-3
D: TRBD1
length: 22
DNA: TGTGCCAGCAGTTTATTAGGAGGTGTTTACAGGGGGTTTTCGAGTAGCACAGATACGCAGTATTTT
CDR3: CASSLLGGVYRGFSSSTDTQYF

V: TRBV27
size: NA
J: TRBJ2-1
D: TRBD1
length: 15
DNA: TGTGCCAGCAGTTCTACAGGGGCCAGGGGCAATGAGCAGTTCTTC
CDR3: CASSSTGARGNEQFF

V: TRBV7-2
size: NA
J: TRBJ2-1
D: TRBD2
length: 12
DNA: TGTGCCAGCAGCCGACCAGCGGGGGAGCAGTTCTTC
CDR3: CASSRPAGEQFF

V: TRBV29-1
size: NA
J: TRBJ1-1
D: NA
length: 12
DNA: TGCAGCGCCGTGACGGGGAACACTGAAGCTTTCTTT
CDR3: CSAVTGNTEAFF

V: TRBV10-3
size: NA
J: TRBJ2-3
D: NA
length: 12
DNA: TGTGCCATCAGCGAGTTAACAGATTCGCAGTATTTT
CDR3: CAISELTDSQYF

V: TRBV10-3
size: NA
J: TRBJ2-5
D: TRBD2
length: 17
DNA: TGTGCCATCAGTGAGTCGGGACTAGCGGGGGCCCAAGAGACCCAGTACTTC
CDR3: CAISESGLAGAQETQYF

V: TRBV11-3
size: NA
J: TRBJ2-6
D: NA
length: 18
DNA: TGTGCCAGCGGCGAATCGGTAGGAGTTCTCTCTGGGGCCAACGTCCTGACTTTC
CDR3: CASGESVGVLSGANVLTF

V: TRBV19
size: NA
J: TRBJ1-2
D: NA
length: 15
DNA: TGTGCCAGTAAAGGGGGTCCTGCGAAGTGGGATGGCTACACCTTC
CDR3: CASKGGPAKWDGYTF

V: TRBV5-6
size: NA
J: TRBJ2-5
D: TRBD1
length: 14
DNA: TGTGCCAGCATCTTAACAGGGGGCCGAGAGACCCAGTACTTC
CDR3: CASILTGGRETQYF

V: TRBV30
size: few
J: TRBJ2-3
D: NA
length: 11
DNA: TGTGCCTGGAGTGACAGGGATACGCAGTATTTT
CDR3: CAWSDRDTQYF

V: TRBV3-1/TRBV3-2
size: NA
J: TRBJ2-5
D: TRBD1
length: 17
DNA: TGTGCCAGCAGCCAAGACCTGGGACAGGAGTTTAGGGAAACCCAGTACTTC
CDR3: CASSQDLGQEFRETQYF

V: TRBV28
size: NA
J: TRBJ2-3
D: TRBD2
length: 17
DNA: TGTGCCAGCAGTTTACCCCCTCCTAGCGGGAGAGGGGGTACGCAGTATTTT
CDR3: CASSLPPPSGRGGTQYF

V: TRBV27
size: NA
J: TRBJ2-2
D: NA
length: 14
DNA: TGTGCCAGCAGTGCCACCATTTCCGGGGGGGAGCTGTTTTTT
CDR3: CASSATISGGELFF

V: TRBV19
size: NA
J: TRBJ1-6
D: TRBD1
length: 15
DNA: TGTGCCAGTAGTACCGGGACAGGGGGTAATTCACCCCTCCACTTT
CDR3: CASSTGTGGNSPLHF

V: TRBV5-1
size: NA
J: TRBJ1-2
D: TRBD1
length: 16
DNA: TGCGCCAGCAGCTTGGTACAGGGGGCCCCACCGTATGGCTACACCTTC
CDR3: CASSLVQGAPPYGYTF

V: TRBV27
size: NA
J: TRBJ2-5
D: NA
length: 13
DNA: TGTGCCAGCAGGGGTGGGGGCGCAGAGACCCAGTACTTC
CDR3: CASRGGGAETQYF

V: TRBV9
size: NA
J: TRBJ1-3
D: TRBD1
length: 15
DNA: TGTGCCAGCAGCCCCCCGGGACAGGGAGGGAACACCATATATTTT
CDR3: CASSPPGQGGNTIYF

V: TRBV9
size: once
J: TRBJ2-5
D: TRBD2
length: 19
DNA: TGTGCCAGCAGCGCCCGTTCTAGAGCGGGGGGGCCCGGTTACGAGACCCAGTACTTC
CDR3: CASSARSRAGGPGYETQYF

V: TRBV30
size: NA
J: TRBJ1-4
D: TRBD1
length: 12
DNA: TGTGCCTTACACAGGGGGCCTGAAAAACTGTTTTTT
CDR3: CALHRGPEKLFF

V: TRBV30
size: NA
J: TRBJ1-1
D: NA
length: 10
DNA: TGTGCCTGGAGTGCCAAAGAAGCTTTCTTT
CDR3: CAWSAKEAFF

V: TRBV5-1
size: NA
J: TRBJ2-7
D: NA
length: 14
DNA: TGCGCCAGCAGCTTGGATAGCTTATCCTACGAGCAGTACTTC
CDR3: CASSLDSLSYEQYF

V: TRBV6-1
size: NA
J: TRBJ2-3
D: TRBD2
length: 16
DNA: TGTGCCAGCAGTGCCTTAGCGGGACCTAGCACAGATACGCAGTATTTT
CDR3: CASSALAGPSTDTQYF

V: TRBV9
size: NA
J: TRBJ1-4
D: NA
length: 15
DNA: TGTGCCAGCAGCGTGGGCCTGACAGGCGTCGAAAAACTGTTTTTT
CDR3: CASSVGLTGVEKLFF

V: TRBV7-6
size: NA
J: TRBJ2-3
D: TRBD2
length: 17
DNA: TGTGCCAGCAGCTTAGGGGGAGGGCCGAGTCCCACAGATACGCAGTATTTT
CDR3: CASSLGGGPSPTDTQYF

V: TRBV7-9
size: NA
J: TRBJ1-1
D: NA
length: 15
DNA: TGTGCCAGCAGCTCAGCGGGACACCTGAACACTGAAGCTTTCTTT
CDR3: CASSSAGHLNTEAFF

V: TRBV10-1
size: NA
J: TRBJ2-1
D: NA
length: 15
DNA: TGCGCCAGCAGTGCGGAGCTCAGCTCCTACAATGAGCAGTTCTTC
CDR3: CASSAELSSYNEQFF

V: TRBV28
size: NA
J: TRBJ2-5
D: TRBD2
length: 15
DNA: TGTGCCAGCAGGGGGACTAGCGGGAGTTTCGAGACCCAGTACTTC
CDR3: CASRGTSGSFETQYF

V: TRBV6-5
size: NA
J: TRBJ1-2
D: NA
length: 15
DNA: TGTGCCAGCAGTTACCTGGCCAGGTTATCTGGTGGCTACACCTTC
CDR3: CASSYLARLSGGYTF

V: TRBV13
size: NA
J: TRBJ1-2
D: NA
length: 13
DNA: TGTGCCAGCAGCTCATCCGGGTCTGATGGCTACACCTTC
CDR3: CASSSSGSDGYTF

V: TRBV5-1
size: NA
J: TRBJ1-1
D: NA
length: 15
DNA: TGCGCCAGCAGCCCACAGGACGCCTTGAACACTGAAGCTTTCTTT
CDR3: CASSPQDALNTEAFF

V: TRBV9
size: NA
J: TRBJ1-1
D: NA
length: 14
DNA: TGTGCCAGCAGCGTAGGCCAAGCATACACTGAAGCTTTCTTT
CDR3: CASSVGQAYTEAFF

V: TRBV10-3
size: NA
J: TRBJ2-5
D: TRBD1
length: 15
DNA: TGTGCCATCAGTGAGGGGACAGCCCTCCGAGAGACCCAGTACTTC
CDR3: CAISEGTALRETQYF

V: TRBV30
size: NA
J: TRBJ1-4
D: NA
length: 16
DNA: TGTGCCTGGAGTGTACACGGGGGGTCGACTAATGAAAAACTGTTTTTT
CDR3: CAWSVHGGSTNEKLFF

V: TRBV7-8
size: NA
J: TRBJ1-2
D: TRBD1
length: 16
DNA: TGTGCCAGCAGCCCCGGGGGGGACAGGGGGCGAGGGGGCTACACCTTC
CDR3: CASSPGGDRGRGGYTF

V: TRBV5-8
size: NA
J: TRBJ1-1
D: TRBD1
length: 13
DNA: TGTGCCAGCAGCCTGGACAGGGGGACTGAAGCTTTCTTT
CDR3: CASSLDRGTEAFF

V: TRBV2
size: NA
J: TRBJ2-4
D: NA
length: 15
DNA: TGTGCCAGCAGTGATCGGGTGATAGCCAAAAACATTCAGTACTTC
CDR3: CASSDRVIAKNIQYF

V: TRBV6-6
size: once
J: TRBJ2-1
D: NA
length: 13
DNA: TGTGCCAGCAGCCAGGGGAGGGTCAATGAGCAGTTCTTC
CDR3: CASSQGRVNEQFF

V: TRBV5-5
size: NA
J: TRBJ1-2
D: TRBD1
length: 13
DNA: TGTGCCAGCACCGTGGACAGGTTAATTGGCTACACCTTC
CDR3: CASTVDRLIGYTF

V: TRBV10-3
size: NA
J: TRBJ2-1
D: NA
length: 16
DNA: TGTGCCACCAGGGGGCTCGGGGGGGCACCGACCAATGAGCAGTTCTTC
CDR3: CATRGLGGAPTNEQFF

V: TRBV19
size: NA
J: TRBJ1-1
D: TRBD1
length: 13
DNA: TGTGCCAGTAGAACAGACAGGGCCGCTGAAGCTTTCTTT
CDR3: CASRTDRAAEAFF